Presented here are 15 T cell receptor beta chains from one specimen sequenced in a study of vaccination and CD4 T cells after COVID-19. Which antigens these TCRs recognize remains unknown. As for treatment: approximately 11-day PBMC culture with coronavirus spike peptide pools or control peptides (ViraFEST assay). The Oncomine TCR Beta short-read assay was applied to DNA of cultured CD4+ T cells. One entry per CDR3 protein results from TCRdb running MiXCR on the PCR reads. This sample carries some 15,000 distinct CDR3 sequences, 38% of them seen once, and the ten largest clones take 9.5% to 15%. Sample: CD4+ T cells from blood, cultured in vitro. These receptors were collected from a human donor who had recovered from COVID-19.

This chain connects TRBV7-9 to TRBJ2-3; 11 bases fit TRBD2. The CDR3 covers 16 residues. J gave up 2 bases and V 5 bases, and 6 bases lay outside the gene matches. Germline CDR1 reads SEHNR; CDR2 reads FQNEAQ (reference sequence). The DNA for the CDR3 is TGTGCCAGCAGCCCGGGGACTAGCGGAAACACAGATACGCAGTATTTT. This gives the protein CASSPGTSGNTDTQYF.

The V call is TRBV10-3, the J call TRBJ1-1; TRBD1 is a possible D gene (5 bases). Trimming stripped 8 bases from V and 2 bases from J, with 9 bases between. CDR1 ENHRY and CDR2 SYGVKD come from the germline V gene. The CDR3 runs 12 residues. CDR3 nucleotides: TGTGCCATCGCCGGGGCAAACACTGAAGCTTTCTTT. This encodes CAIAGANTEAFF.

The CDR3 region has the DNA TGTGCCAGCAGTTACCTTGCGGGGATCACAGATACGCAGTATTTT. This sequence encodes CASSYLAGITDTQYF. The chain combines TRBV6-2 or TRBV6-3 with TRBJ2-3, with D tentatively TRBD2 (6 bases). Germline V gene sequence: CDR1 MNHEY, CDR2 SVGEGT. The CDR3 spans 15 residues. V was clipped by 2 bases and J by 2 bases, with 11 bases between them.

This clonotype was seen more than once but under ten times. J is TRBJ2-7 and V is TRBV6-4; 12 nucleotides match TRBD2. CDR3 length equals 17 residues. Germline lookup yields CDR1 MRHNA and CDR2 SNTAGT. The V gene end was trimmed by 0 bases and the J gene end by 3 bases; junction bases not matched to a gene: 6. CDR3 loop: CASSDSQGLAGYYEQYF. As DNA, the CDR3 is TGTGCCAGCAGTGACTCCCAGGGACTAGCGGGTTACTACGAGCAGTACTTC.

The V call is TRBV4-3, the J call TRBJ2-6; D remains ambiguous. In germline, CDR1 is LGHNA, CDR2 YSLEER. The CDR3 runs to 17 residues. Between the trimmed V and J ends, which lost 0 bases and 2 bases, there was a span of 11 bases. The CDR3 protein is CASSQDGEGTGANVLTF. For the CDR3, the DNA is TGCGCCAGCAGCCAAGATGGGGAAGGGACTGGGGCCAACGTCCTGACTTTC.

This sequence joins TRBV7-2 and TRBJ2-1; TRBD2 matches 9 bases. The CDR3 spans 15 residues. J lost 5 bases, V lost 0 bases, and 2 bases had no gene match. Germline CDR1 and CDR2: SGHTA and FQGNSA. This CDR3 is CASSLASGGHNEQFF. CDR3 nucleotides: TGTGCCAGCAGCTTAGCTAGCGGGGGCCACAATGAGCAGTTCTTC.

The rearrangement joins TRBV12-3 or TRBV12-4 to TRBJ1-2; 9 nucleotides match TRBD1. The CDR3 totals 14 residues. J lost 8 bases, V lost 3 bases, and 7 bases had no gene match. This CDR3 is CASSLGQGLGGYTF. CDR3 DNA: TGTGCCAGCAGTTTGGGACAGGGTTTAGGAGGCTACACCTTC.

Sample share makes this clonotype medium-sized. The chain employs TRBV6-1 and TRBJ1-5, with 9 bases identical to TRBD1. This CDR3 comprises 15 residues. CDR1 and CDR2 from the germline V gene are MNHNS and SASEGT. After removal of 1 base from V and 5 bases from J, the junction contained 3 bases not matched to a gene. The CDR3 here is CASSEEGTGYQPQHF. For the CDR3, the DNA is TGTGCCAGCAGTGAAGAGGGGACAGGGTATCAGCCCCAGCATTTT.

CDR3 region: CSVLGQGPNEQYF. CDR3 DNA sequence: TGCAGCGTTTTGGGACAGGGGCCCAACGAGCAGTACTTC. The chain joins TRBV29-1 to TRBJ2-7; TRBD1 matches at 10 bases. The trim removed 5 bases at V and 5 bases at J, leaving 6 bases unmatched. The CDR3 is made up of 13 amino acids. Per the germline V gene, CDR1 is SQVTM and CDR2 is ANQGSEA.

V and J are TRBV3-1 and TRBJ2-5, with 7 bases fitting TRBD2. The V and J ends lost 4 bases and 5 bases, in that order; junction bases with no gene match: 13. This CDR3 has 16 amino acids. Germline V lookup: CDR1 LGHDT, CDR2 YNNKEL (reference sequence). The CDR3 loop is CASSLQMSGGGETQYF. The DNA for the CDR3 is TGTGCCAGCAGCCTCCAGATGTCGGGAGGCGGGGAGACCCAGTACTTC.

The CDR3 region is CASGTSGSTDTQYF. The CDR3 coding sequence is TGTGCCAGTGGGACTAGCGGTAGCACAGATACGCAGTATTTT. The rearrangement uses TRBV19 and TRBJ2-3; TRBD2 agrees at 11 bases. V gave up 8 bases and J gave up 0 bases; unmatched junction bases: 1. The CDR3 extends over 14 amino acids. Germline CDR1 is LNHDA and CDR2 is SQIVND (reference sequence).

This clonotype was detected a few times. The CDR3 coding sequence is TGCAGTGCTAACGGACTAGTGAGCACCGGGGAGCTGTTTTTT. It codes for CSANGLVSTGELFF. The chain has TRBV20-1 and TRBJ2-2; TRBD2 matches 7 bases. J lost 4 bases, V lost 4 bases, and 6 bases had no gene match. The CDR3 totals 14 residues. CDR1 and CDR2 (germline): DFQATT, SNEGSKA (reference sequence).

V gene TRBV2 combines with J gene TRBJ2-7; D unclear. CDR1 is SNHLY and CDR2 is FYNNEI in the germline V gene. This CDR3 is built from 13 residues. The V and J ends lost 0 bases and 6 bases respectively, with 9 bases between them. CDR3 coding DNA: TGTGCCAGCAGTGAAGCTGAGCTGGGCGAGCAGTACTTC. It yields the protein CASSEAELGEQYF.

The rearrangement links TRBV19 to TRBJ2-3, with D perhaps TRBD2 (6 bases). The CDR3 length is 17 residues. V lost 5 bases and J lost 2, with 20 bases in between. CDR1 and CDR2 from the germline V gene are LNHDA and SQIVND (reference sequence). The CDR3 loop is CASSPTGRAASTDTQYF. As DNA, the CDR3 is TGTGCCAGTAGTCCCACCGGGAGAGCGGCCTCCACAGATACGCAGTATTTT.

The chain couples TRBV20-1 to TRBJ2-7; TRBD1 agrees at 10 bases. This CDR3 region has 16 residues. Trimming at V came to 2 bases and at J to 2 bases, leaving 9 bases not matched to a gene. Germline CDR1 and CDR2: DFQATT and SNEGSKA (reference sequence). CDR3 sequence reads: CSARKSGQGDPYEQYF. CDR3 nucleotides: TGCAGTGCTAGAAAGTCTGGACAGGGGGATCCCTACGAGCAGTACTTC.